The clone carrying this T cell receptor (beta chain) showed up many times. Its antigen is as yet unknown. The data were obtained in a study of response to subunit inactivated influenza vaccine. TCRdb redid the calling of the RT-PCR reads with MiXCR, one entry per CDR3 protein. This sample carries fewer than 650,000 distinct CDR3 sequences, approximately 12% of them seen once, and the ten largest clones take around 13%. General study findings and limits: The study's authors posited that every seasonal influenza vaccination enlists few new T cells.

V lost 4 bases to trimming and J lost 7 bases, with 9 bases between them. Germline V gene lookup returns CDR1 SGHRS and CDR2 YFSETQ. This CDR3 has 12 amino acids. The chain recombines TRBV5-1 with TRBJ2-1; no definite D call. The source is a man between 45 and 60 years old who received an inactivated influenza vaccine. Here the sequenced sample was PBMCs from blood, taken more than 35 days after vaccination. In nucleotides, the CDR3 is TGCGCCAGCAGCCACTCTAGGAATGAGCAGTTCTTC. It yields the protein CASSHSRNEQFF.